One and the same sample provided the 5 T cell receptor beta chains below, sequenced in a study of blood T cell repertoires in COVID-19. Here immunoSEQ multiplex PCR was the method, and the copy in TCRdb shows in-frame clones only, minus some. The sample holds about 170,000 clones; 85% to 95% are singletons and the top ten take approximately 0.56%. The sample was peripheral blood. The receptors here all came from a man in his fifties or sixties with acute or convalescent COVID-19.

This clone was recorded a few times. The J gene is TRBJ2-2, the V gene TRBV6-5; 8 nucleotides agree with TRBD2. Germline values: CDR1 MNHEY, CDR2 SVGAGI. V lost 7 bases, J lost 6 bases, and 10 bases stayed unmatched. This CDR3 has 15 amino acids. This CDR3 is CASNFGGGMAGELFF. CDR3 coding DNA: TGTGCCAGCAACTTCGGGGGGGGCATGGCCGGGGAGCTGTTTTTT.

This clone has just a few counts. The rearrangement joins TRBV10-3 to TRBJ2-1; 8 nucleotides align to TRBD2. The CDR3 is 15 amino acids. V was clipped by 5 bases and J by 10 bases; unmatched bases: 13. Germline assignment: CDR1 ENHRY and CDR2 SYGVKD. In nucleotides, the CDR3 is TGTGCCATCAGTAATAGCGGGACTCAGACTGGGGAGCAGTTCTTC. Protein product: CAISNSGTQTGEQFF.

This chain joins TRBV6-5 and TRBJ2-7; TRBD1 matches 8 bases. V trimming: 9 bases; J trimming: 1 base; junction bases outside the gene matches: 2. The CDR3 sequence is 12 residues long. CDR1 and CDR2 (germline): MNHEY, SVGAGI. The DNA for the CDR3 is TGTGCCAGTAGGACAGGGTCCTACGAGCAGTACTTC. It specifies CASRTGSYEQYF.

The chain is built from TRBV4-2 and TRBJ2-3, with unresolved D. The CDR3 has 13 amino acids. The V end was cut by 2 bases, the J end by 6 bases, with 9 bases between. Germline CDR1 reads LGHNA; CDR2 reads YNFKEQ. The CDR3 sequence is CASSQPPLDTQYF. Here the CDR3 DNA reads TGTGCCAGCAGCCAACCCCCCCTGGATACGCAGTATTTT.

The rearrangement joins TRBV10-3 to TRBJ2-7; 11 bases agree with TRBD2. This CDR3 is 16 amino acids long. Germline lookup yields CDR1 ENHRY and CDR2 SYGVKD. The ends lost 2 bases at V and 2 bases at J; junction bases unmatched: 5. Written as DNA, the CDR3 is TGTGCCATCAGTGAGAGACTAGCGGGAAGGACCTACGAGCAGTACTTC. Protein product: CAISERLAGRTYEQYF.